A single sample gave rise to the 11 T cell receptor beta chains below, sequenced in a study of T cell changes during pregnancy in multiple sclerosis. Some clones are missing from TCRdb's copy, which holds only in-frame ones; the method was immunoSEQ multiplex PCR. The sample consists of fewer than 85,000 clones, around 92% of them appearing once. This specimen was peripheral blood, taken in the third trimester of pregnancy. These receptor sequences come from a female donor in good health, enrolled as a control in a pregnancy study.

This clone has a single count. The chain recombines TRBV15 with TRBJ2-1; 8 bases align to TRBD2. J lost 4 bases, V lost 3 bases, and 5 bases had no gene match. Germline CDR1 is LNHNV and CDR2 is YYDKDF (reference sequence). CDR3 size: 15 residues. The CDR3 DNA reads TGTGCCACCAGCAGTACTAGCGGACTTTACAATGAGCAGTTCTTC. Protein product: CATSSTSGLYNEQFF.

The chain uses TRBV7-6 and TRBJ2-1, with TRBD2 matching 11 bases. Germline V lookup: CDR1 SGHVS, CDR2 FNYEAQ. Trimming took 1 base from V and 7 from J; bases not matched to a gene: 9. The CDR3 spans 17 residues. The CDR3 DNA reads as TGTGCCAGCAGCTTAGTTAGCGGGAGGGCCCTGGGGAATGAGCAGTTCTTC. It encodes CASSLVSGRALGNEQFF.

The chain is built from TRBV5-8 and TRBJ1-3; D is ambiguous. Germline CDR1 reads SGHTS; CDR2 reads YDEGEE. The ends were cut back, 0 bases at V and 4 bases at J, with 11 bases in the middle. The CDR3 is 15 residues long. The CDR3: CASSLDQVSGNTIYF. The CDR3 DNA reads as TGTGCCAGCAGCTTGGACCAGGTCTCGGGAAACACCATATATTTT.

V is TRBV9 and J is TRBJ2-3; 13 bases are shared with TRBD2. CDR1 SGDLS and CDR2 YYNGEE come from the germline V gene. Losses at the gene ends were 3 bases for V and 4 bases for J; bases not matched to a gene: 2. The CDR3 length is 15 residues. The CDR3 reads CASSAGLAGADTQYF. In nucleotides, the CDR3 is TGTGCCAGCAGCGCCGGACTAGCGGGGGCAGATACGCAGTATTTT.

This chain uses TRBV6-5 with TRBJ1-5; no clear D gene. From germline, CDR1 is MNHEY and CDR2 SVGAGI. The V gene lost 0 bases and the J gene lost 4 bases, with 7 bases spanning the gap. The CDR3 covers 14 residues. The CDR3 sequence: CASSYSNENQPQHF. CDR3 nucleotide sequence: TGTGCCAGCAGTTACTCGAACGAGAATCAGCCCCAGCATTTT.

The chain combines TRBV5-1 with TRBJ2-5, with D unresolved. CDR1 is SGHRS, CDR2 YFSETQ, per germline. The CDR3 has 15 residues. V dropped 2 bases and J dropped 3 bases, with 14 bases sitting between them. The CDR3 region is CASSFRLAPEETQYF. The CDR3 nucleotides are TGCGCCAGCAGCTTTCGACTGGCCCCCGAAGAGACCCAGTACTTC.

Comment on this clone: Other nucleotide sequences from this sample produce the same CDR3. This chain links TRBV7-9 with TRBJ1-4, with TRBD1 matching 7 bases. The CDR3 is made up of 14 amino acids. The germline gives CDR1 SEHNR, CDR2 FQNEAQ (reference sequence). The trim removed 2 bases at V and 6 bases at J, leaving 3 bases unmatched. CDR3 sequence: CASSLQGVDEKLFF. The CDR3 DNA follows: TGTGCCAGCAGCTTACAGGGGGTGGATGAAAAACTGTTTTTT.

The gene calls are TRBV27 and TRBJ1-2; the D gene is possibly TRBD1 (5 bases). The CDR3 runs 14 residues. Germline values: CDR1 MNHEY, CDR2 SMNVEV (reference sequence). V lost 6 bases and J lost 3, with 14 bases in between. The CDR3 reads CASRRRDGHYGYTF. The CDR3 DNA follows: TGTGCCAGCAGAAGGCGGGACGGCCACTATGGCTACACCTTC.

The rearrangement joins TRBV28 to TRBJ1-1, with TRBD1 matching 8 bases. This CDR3 has 15 residues. CDR1 and CDR2 from the germline V gene are MDHEN and SYDVKM. Trimming cost V 4 bases and J 0 bases; bases outside gene matches: 4. The CDR3 bases are TGTGCCAGCAGTTCCCGGACAGGGTTGAACACTGAAGCTTTCTTT. This codes for CASSSRTGLNTEAFF.

The CDR3 bases are TGTGCCAGCAAGACTAGCGGGGCCTACGAGCAGTACTTC. Protein sequence: CASKTSGAYEQYF. The rearrangement links TRBV6-1 to TRBJ2-7; 11 positions agree with TRBD2. The CDR3 has 13 residues. With 7 bases clipped from V and 2 bases from J, the junction kept 1 base outside the gene matches. Looked up from germline, CDR1 is MNHNS and CDR2 is SASEGT.

The chain joins TRBV15 to TRBJ2-2; no reliable D call. V lost 0 bases and J 4 bases, leaving 12 bases between the germline ends. Looked up from germline, CDR1 is LNHNV and CDR2 is YYDKDF (reference sequence). The CDR3 is made up of 16 amino acids. CDR3 in amino acids: CATSRDYSLSTGELFF. CDR3 coding DNA: TGTGCCACCAGCAGAGATTACAGTCTTTCCACCGGGGAGCTGTTTTTT.